The 8 T cell receptor beta chains presented below share a single source sample, sequenced in a study. TCRdb called the 5' RACE reads again in MiXCR, with one record for every CDR3 protein. The repertoire includes approximately 21,000 distinct CDR3 sequences, about 30% of them detected once, and less than 2.5% sits in the top ten. Input material: tumor-infiltrating naive CD4+ T cells sorted from the breast tumor. This sample's subset: naive CD4+ T cells, CD4+CD45RA+CD25-. All receptors come from a female donor with breast cancer.

The genes are TRBV7-8 and TRBJ2-7; 12 bases match TRBD2. The V gene end was trimmed by 1 base and the J gene end by 6 bases; junction bases not matched to a gene: 4. Germline-derived CDR1 and CDR2 are SGHVS and FQNEAQ. CDR3 length equals 15 residues. The CDR3 DNA sequence: TGTGCCAGCAGCTTAGGCCTACTAGCGGGAGGCGAGCAGTACTTC. Its translation: CASSLGLLAGGEQYF.

As to this clonotype: At one end the junction does not follow the germline gene, possibly because of a read error. The rearrangement joins TRBV6-5 to TRBJ1-4; no firm D call. The CDR3 is 14 amino acids. Germline V lookup: CDR1 MNHEY, CDR2 SVGAGI. The CDR3 DNA reads as TGTGCCAGCAGCTCAGGCGCAACTAATGAAAAACTGCTTTTT. Translating it yields CASSSGATNEKLLF.

The chain links TRBV2 to TRBJ2-1, with TRBD1 identical over 11 bases. Unmatched junction bases numbered 10, after V lost 6 bases and J lost 0 bases. The CDR3 sequence is 18 residues long. Germline V gene data show CDR1 as SNHLY and CDR2 as FYNNEI. As DNA, the CDR3 is TGTGCCAGCAGCGATCCCGGGACAGGGGGTCCCTCCTACAATGAGCAGTTCTTC. It specifies CASSDPGTGGPSYNEQFF.

The chain carries TRBV20-1 and TRBJ1-2, with D perhaps TRBD1 (5 bases). In germline, CDR1 is DFQATT, CDR2 SNEGSKA (reference sequence). The V end was cut by 3 bases, the J end by 8 bases, with 13 bases between. The CDR3 is 12 residues long. The CDR3 protein is CSASPRVGGYTF. For the CDR3, the DNA is TGCAGTGCTAGTCCCAGGGTGGGGGGCTACACCTTC.

This clonotype is classed as medium-sized (0.01 to 0.1%). The V gene is TRBV11-2, the J gene TRBJ2-1; TRBD2 matches at 7 bases. The V gene end was trimmed by 2 bases and the J gene end by 0 bases; junction bases not matched to a gene: 4. Germline assignment: CDR1 SGHAT and CDR2 FQNNGV. There are 16 residues in the CDR3. This chain's CDR3 is CASSLRPSGSYNEQFF. DNA for the CDR3: TGTGCCAGCAGCTTAAGGCCTAGCGGCTCCTACAATGAGCAGTTCTTC. Filled out from reference TRBV11-2 and TRBJ2-1, the complete variable domain reads EAGVAQSPRYKIIEKRQSVAFWCNPISGHATLYWYQQILGQGPKLLIQFQNNGVVDDSQLPKDRFSAERLKGVDSTLKIQPAKLEDSAVYLCASSLRPSGSYNEQFFGPGTRLTVL.

In regard to this clonotype: A much larger clone lies a single base off, so this may be a read error. The CDR3 does not end in the conserved phenylalanine or tryptophan, so this is likely a read error. The J gene is TRBJ2-7, the V gene TRBV10-3; 9 nucleotides agree with TRBD1. This CDR3 is built from 14 residues. The germline gives CDR1 ENHRY, CDR2 SYGVKD. Trimming at V came to 2 bases and at J to 6 bases, leaving 5 bases not matched to a gene. The CDR3 sequence is CAISEGQGISEQYI. The DNA of the CDR3 is TGTGCCATCAGTGAGGGACAGGGGATATCCGAGCAGTACATC.

In this sample, this clonotype turned up a few times. This chain connects TRBV25-1 to TRBJ2-1, with 7 bases matching TRBD1. This CDR3 is 14 amino acids long. V was clipped by 4 bases and J by 7 bases; unmatched bases: 7. Germline lookup yields CDR1 MGHDK and CDR2 SYGVNS. In nucleotides, the CDR3 is TGTGCCAGCAGTGGACAGGGATGGGGGAATGAGCAGTTCTTC. Amino acids: CASSGQGWGNEQFF.

This clonotype was seen only a few times. This chain joins TRBV10-3 and TRBJ1-5; perhaps TRBD1 as D (5 bases). The V gene's germline CDR1 is ENHRY and CDR2 SYGVKD. V lost 2 bases and J lost 3, with 8 bases in between. The length of the CDR3 is 14 residues. CDR3 DNA: TGTGCCATCAGTGAGCTGGGGGACAATCAGCCCCAGCATTTT. Translated, it gives CAISELGDNQPQHF.